The clone carrying this TCR beta chain was seen more than once but under ten times. Its antigen remains unidentified. TCRdb's table, derived via immunoSEQ multiplex PCR, lists solely in-frame clones and lacks some. The sample gives some 110,000 clones, approximately 89% of which show up once; 44% is in the top ten. This sample is drawn from a study of T cell responses to AZD1222 COVID-19 vaccine. With 2 bases clipped from V and 4 bases from J, the junction kept 4 bases outside the gene matches. The CDR3 is 16 residues long. CDR1 SGHAT and CDR2 FQDESV come from the germline V gene (reference sequence). Overall study findings and caveats: Vaccination with two AZD1222 doses was followed by a rise in Spike-specific TCR breadth and depth.

The sample in question was peripheral blood, obtained 28 days after the second AZD1222 dose. This TCR came from an adult who received the AZD1222 COVID-19 vaccine. This sequence joins TRBV11-1 and TRBJ2-1; 11 bases align to TRBD2. CDR3 DNA: TGTGCCAGCAGCTTAATTGGGACTAGCGGTTACAATGAGCAGTTCTTC. This sequence encodes CASSLIGTSGYNEQFF.